This T cell receptor (beta chain) was obtained from a study of blood T cell repertoires in COVID-19. Assay: immunoSEQ multiplex PCR; the TCRdb copy retains only in-frame clones and omits some. The sample has 150,000 to 200,000 clones; around 87% are singletons. Germline CDR1 SGHTA, CDR2 FQGNSA. V was pared by 4 bases and J by 5 bases, with 9 bases between. The CDR3 is 13 amino acids. The sample consisted of peripheral blood. The chain is built from TRBV7-2 and TRBJ1-5; D not certain. The sequence came from a man aged 50 or older with acute or convalescent COVID-19. CDR3: CASSWREHQPQHF. The CDR3, as DNA: TGTGCCAGCAGCTGGAGAGAGCATCAGCCCCAGCATTTT.